This T cell receptor (beta chain) was recovered during a study of blood T cells in healthy people across ages. Per germline, CDR1 SQVTM and CDR2 ANQGSEA. The junction had 6 bases not matched to a gene; V was cut back by 6 bases and J by 2 bases. There are 14 residues in the CDR3. Study-level findings and limits: Per million T cells, TCR beta diversity dropped roughly linearly as age increased.

As regards this clonotype: Antigen unknown.

A second 7 to 11 cycle PCR used barcoded and J-beta primers. TCRdb fed the 5' RACE reads into MiXCR, producing one record per CDR3 protein. The sample lists almost 300,000 distinct CDR3 sequences; about 25% were seen once. This sequence originates from a woman aged 70-85 years in good health. Sequencing used blood. The chain employs TRBV29-1 and TRBJ2-2; 7 bases line up with TRBD1. As DNA, the CDR3 is TGCAGCGTGGGGGCAGGGGGAAACACCGGGGAGCTGTTTTTT. Protein: CSVGAGGNTGELFF.